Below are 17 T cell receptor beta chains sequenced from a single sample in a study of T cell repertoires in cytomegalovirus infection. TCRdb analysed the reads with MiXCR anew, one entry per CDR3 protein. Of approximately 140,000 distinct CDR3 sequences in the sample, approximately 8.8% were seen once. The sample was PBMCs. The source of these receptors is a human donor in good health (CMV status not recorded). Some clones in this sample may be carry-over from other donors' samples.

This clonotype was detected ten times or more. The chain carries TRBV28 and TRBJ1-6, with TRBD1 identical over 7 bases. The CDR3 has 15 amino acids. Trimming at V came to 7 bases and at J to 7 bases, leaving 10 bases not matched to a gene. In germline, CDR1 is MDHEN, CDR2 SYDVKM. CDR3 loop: CASIFTDRVNSPLHF. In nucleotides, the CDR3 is TGTGCCAGCATTTTCACAGACAGGGTCAATTCACCCCTCCACTTT.

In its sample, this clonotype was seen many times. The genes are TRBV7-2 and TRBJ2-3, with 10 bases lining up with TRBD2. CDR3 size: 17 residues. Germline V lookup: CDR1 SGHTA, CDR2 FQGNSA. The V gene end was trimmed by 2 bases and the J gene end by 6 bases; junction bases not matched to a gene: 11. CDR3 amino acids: CASSLIGSSGGWDTQYF. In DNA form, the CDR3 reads TGTGCCAGCAGCTTAATAGGTTCTAGCGGGGGATGGGATACGCAGTATTTT. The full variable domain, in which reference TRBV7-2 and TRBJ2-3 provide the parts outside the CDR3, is GAGVSQSPSNKVTEKGKDVELRCDPISGHTALYWYRQSLGQGLEFLIYFQGNSAPDKSGLPSDRFSAERTGGSVSTLTIQRTQQEDSAVYLCASSLIGSSGGWDTQYFGPGTRLTVL.

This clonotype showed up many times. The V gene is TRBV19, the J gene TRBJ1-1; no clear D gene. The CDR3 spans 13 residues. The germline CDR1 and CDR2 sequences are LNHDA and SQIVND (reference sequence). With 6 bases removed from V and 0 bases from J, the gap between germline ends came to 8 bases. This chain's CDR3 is CASRRPMNTEAFF. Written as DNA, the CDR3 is TGTGCCAGTAGAAGACCGATGAACACTGAAGCTTTCTTT. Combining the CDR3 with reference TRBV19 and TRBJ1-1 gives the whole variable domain DGGITQSPKYLFRKEGQNVTLSCEQNLNHDAMYWYRQDPGQGLRLIYYSQIVNDFQKGDIAEGYSVSREKKESFPLTVTSAQKNPTAFYLCASRRPMNTEAFFGQGTRLTVV.

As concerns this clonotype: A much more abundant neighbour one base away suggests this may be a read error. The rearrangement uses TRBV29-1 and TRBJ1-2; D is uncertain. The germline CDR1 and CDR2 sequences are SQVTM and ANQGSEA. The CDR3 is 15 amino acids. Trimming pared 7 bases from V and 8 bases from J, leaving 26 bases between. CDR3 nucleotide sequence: TGCAGCGCCCCCCCAGGTGGGTGGATCGCGGCGGGCTACACCTTC. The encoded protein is CSAPPGGWIAAGYTF.

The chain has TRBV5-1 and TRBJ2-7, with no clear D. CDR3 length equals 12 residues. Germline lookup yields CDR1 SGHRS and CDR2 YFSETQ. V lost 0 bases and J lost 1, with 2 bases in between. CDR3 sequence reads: CASSLESYEQYF. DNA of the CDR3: TGCGCCAGCAGCTTGGAGTCCTACGAGCAGTACTTC. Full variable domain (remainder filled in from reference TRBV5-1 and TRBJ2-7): KAGVTQTPRYLIKTRGQQVTLSCSPISGHRSVSWYQQTPGQGLQFLFEYFSETQRNKGNFPGRFSGRQFSNSRSEMNVSTLELGDSALYLCASSLESYEQYFGPGTRLTVT.

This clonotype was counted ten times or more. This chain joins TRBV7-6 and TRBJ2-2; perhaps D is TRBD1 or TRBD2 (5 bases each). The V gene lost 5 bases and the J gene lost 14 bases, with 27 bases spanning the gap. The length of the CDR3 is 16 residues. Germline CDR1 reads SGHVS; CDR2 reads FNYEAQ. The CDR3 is CASSAGVGKGRGELFF. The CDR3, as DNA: TGTGCCAGCAGCGCGGGCGTGGGCAAGGGGCGAGGTGAACTGTTTTTT. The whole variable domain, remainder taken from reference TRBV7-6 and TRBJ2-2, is GAGVSQSPRYKVTKRGQDVALRCDPISGHVSLYWYRQALGQGPEFLTYFNYEAQQDKSGLPNDRFSAERPEGSISTLTIQRTEQRDSAMYRCASSAGVGKGRGELFFGEGSRLTVL.

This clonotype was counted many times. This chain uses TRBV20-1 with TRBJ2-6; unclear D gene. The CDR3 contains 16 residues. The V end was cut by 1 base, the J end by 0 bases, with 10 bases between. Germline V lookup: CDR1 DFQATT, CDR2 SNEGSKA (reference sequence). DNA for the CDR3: TGCAGTGCTAGAGCTTCTGGAAGCTCTGGGGCCAACGTCCTGACTTTC. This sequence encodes CSARASGSSGANVLTF.

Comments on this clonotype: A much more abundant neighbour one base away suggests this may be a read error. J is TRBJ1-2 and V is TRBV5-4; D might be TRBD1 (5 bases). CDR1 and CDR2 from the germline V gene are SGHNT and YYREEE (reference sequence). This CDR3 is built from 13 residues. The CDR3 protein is CDSSIDRRYGYTF. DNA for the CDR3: TGTGACAGCAGCATCGACAGAAGGTATGGCTACACCTTC.

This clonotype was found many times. The CDR3 coding sequence is TGCAGCGTCCACAGGGATTACTACAATGAGCAGTTCTTC. Its protein product is CSVHRDYYNEQFF. The V gene is TRBV29-1, the J gene TRBJ2-1; the D gene is possibly TRBD1 (6 bases). Trimming removed 6 bases from V and 3 bases from J, with 12 bases in between. The germline V gene has CDR1 SQVTM and CDR2 ANQGSEA. This CDR3 contains 13 residues.

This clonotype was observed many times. The DNA for the CDR3 is TGTGCCAGCAGCCGGACAGGGGGCATCTACAATGAGCAGTTCTTC. Amino acids: CASSRTGGIYNEQFF. V gene TRBV12-3 or TRBV12-4 combines with J gene TRBJ2-1; 11 bases map to TRBD1. V was pared by 6 bases and J by 3 bases, with 4 bases of the junction left unmatched. This CDR3 region has 15 residues.

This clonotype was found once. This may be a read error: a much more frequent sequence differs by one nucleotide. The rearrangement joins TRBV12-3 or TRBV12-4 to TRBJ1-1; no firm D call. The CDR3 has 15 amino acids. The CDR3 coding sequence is TGTGCCAGCAGTTCCGCGGGGAAGCTAAACACTAAAGCTTTCTTT. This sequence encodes CASSSAGKLNTKAFF.

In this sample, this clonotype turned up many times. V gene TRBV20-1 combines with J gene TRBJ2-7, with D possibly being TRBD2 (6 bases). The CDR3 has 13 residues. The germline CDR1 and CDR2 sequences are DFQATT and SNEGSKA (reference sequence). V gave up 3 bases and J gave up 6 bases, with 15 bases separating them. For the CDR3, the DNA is TGCAGTGCTAGCAGCCTAGCGATTGGCGAGCAGTACTTC. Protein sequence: CSASSLAIGEQYF.

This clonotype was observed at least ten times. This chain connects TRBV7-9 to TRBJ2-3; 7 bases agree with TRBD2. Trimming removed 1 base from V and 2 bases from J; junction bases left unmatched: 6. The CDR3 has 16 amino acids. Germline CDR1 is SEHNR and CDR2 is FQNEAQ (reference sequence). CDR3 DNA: TGTGCCAGCAGCTTAGAGGGGACTAAGAACACAGATACGCAGTATTTT. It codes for CASSLEGTKNTDTQYF.

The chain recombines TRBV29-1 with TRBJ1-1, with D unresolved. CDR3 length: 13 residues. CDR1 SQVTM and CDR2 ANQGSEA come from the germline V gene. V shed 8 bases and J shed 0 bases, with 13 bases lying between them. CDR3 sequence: CSSEKTLNTEAFF. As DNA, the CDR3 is TGCAGCTCCGAGAAGACATTGAACACTGAAGCTTTCTTT. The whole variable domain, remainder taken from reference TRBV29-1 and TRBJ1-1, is SAVISQKPSRDICQRGTSLTIQCQVDSQVTMMFWYRQQPGQSLTLIATANQGSEATYESGFVIDKFPISRPNLTFSTLTVSNMSPEDSSIYLCSSEKTLNTEAFFGQGTRLTVV.

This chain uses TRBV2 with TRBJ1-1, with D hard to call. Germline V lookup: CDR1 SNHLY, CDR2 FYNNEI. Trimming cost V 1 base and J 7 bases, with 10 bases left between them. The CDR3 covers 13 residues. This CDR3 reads CASSEGFPSEAFF. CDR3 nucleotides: TGTGCCAGCAGTGAAGGGTTCCCAAGTGAAGCTTTCTTT.

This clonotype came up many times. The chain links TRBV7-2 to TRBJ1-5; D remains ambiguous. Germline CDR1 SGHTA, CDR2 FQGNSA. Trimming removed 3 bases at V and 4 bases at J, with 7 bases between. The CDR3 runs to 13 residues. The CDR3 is CASSFRVNQPQHF. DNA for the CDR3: TGTGCCAGCAGCTTTAGGGTGAATCAGCCCCAGCATTTT.

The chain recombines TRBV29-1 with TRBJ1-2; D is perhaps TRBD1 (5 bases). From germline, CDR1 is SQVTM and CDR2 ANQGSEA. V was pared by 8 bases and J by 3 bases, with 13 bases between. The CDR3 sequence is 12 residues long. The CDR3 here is CSLRDGYYGYTF. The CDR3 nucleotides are TGCAGCCTTCGGGACGGCTACTATGGCTACACCTTC.